A single sample is the source of the 12 T cell receptor beta chains below, sequenced in a study of radiotherapy plus CTLA-4 blockade in lung cancer. Generated by immunoSEQ multiplex PCR, the TCRdb table keeps only in-frame clones and is missing some. The sample lists about 43,000 clones, approximately 67% occurring once. Specimen: peripheral blood, collected from a patient treated with radiotherapy plus ipilimumab. Receptor source: a human donor with non-small cell lung cancer who had a partial response to radiotherapy plus ipilimumab.

This sequence joins TRBV4-2 and TRBJ2-2, with a tentative D call TRBD2 (6 bases). The V and J ends lost 0 bases and 4 bases respectively, with 12 bases between them. Germline V CDR1 and CDR2: LGHNA, YNFKEQ. The CDR3 spans 16 residues. In nucleotides, the CDR3 is TGTGCCAGCAGCCAAGAACCGGGGGTCCTCACCGGGGAGCTGTTTTTT. Translating gives CASSQEPGVLTGELFF.

J is TRBJ1-2 and V is TRBV5-1; 9 bases fit TRBD1. CDR3 length: 13 residues. With 4 bases clipped from V and 6 bases from J, the junction kept 4 bases outside the gene matches. CDR1 and CDR2 (germline): SGHRS, YFSETQ. DNA for the CDR3: TGCGCCAGCAGCGAGGGACAGGGAGATGGCTACACCTTC. This codes for CASSEGQGDGYTF. The entire variable domain, with the rest obtained from reference TRBV5-1 and TRBJ1-2, is as follows: KAGVTQTPRYLIKTRGQQVTLSCSPISGHRSVSWYQQTPGQGLQFLFEYFSETQRNKGNFPGRFSGRQFSNSRSEMNVSTLELGDSALYLCASSEGQGDGYTFGSGTRLTVV.

This sequence joins TRBV29-1 and TRBJ2-1; 16 nucleotides line up with TRBD2. The CDR3 loop spans 18 amino acids. Germline CDR1 is SQVTM and CDR2 is ANQGSEA. Trimming cost V 2 bases and J 7 bases; bases outside gene matches: 11. CDR3 DNA sequence: TGCAGCGTTGAAAAGGGACTAGCGGGAGGGTCCCCCCTTAATGAGCAGTTCTTC. Amino acid sequence: CSVEKGLAGGSPLNEQFF.

This sequence joins TRBV4-3 and TRBJ2-3; the match to TRBD2 covers 10 bases. The germline V gene has CDR1 LGHNA and CDR2 YSLEER. With V trimmed by 1 base and J by 2 bases, 9 bases remained unmatched. The CDR3 contains 18 residues. CDR3 residues: CASSQALGSGGTTDTQYF. DNA for the CDR3: TGCGCCAGCAGCCAAGCGTTGGGTAGCGGGGGGACCACAGATACGCAGTATTTT.

This clone has a single count. The V and J genes are TRBV10-3 and TRBJ2-1; 11 bases map to TRBD2. The junction had 11 bases not matched to a gene; V was cut back by 4 bases and J by 9 bases. Germline V gene data show CDR1 as ENHRY and CDR2 as SYGVKD. The CDR3 is 16 amino acids. CDR3 amino acids: CAISGELAGGGSEQFF. The CDR3 nucleotides read TGTGCCATCAGTGGGGAGCTAGCGGGAGGTGGGAGTGAGCAGTTCTTC.

The V call is TRBV7-2, the J call TRBJ2-3; D gene ambiguous. The CDR3 spans 13 residues. V was clipped by 6 bases and J by 4 bases, with 11 bases between them. Germline CDR1 SGHTA, CDR2 FQGNSA. CDR3: CASSPTMADTQYF. For the CDR3, the DNA is TGTGCCAGCAGTCCTACGATGGCAGATACGCAGTATTTT.

This CDR3 is CASSLSVGSGVQTYGYTF. CDR3 coding DNA: TGTGCCAGCAGCTTATCCGTGGGGTCGGGGGTGCAGACCTATGGCTACACCTTC. The chain employs TRBV7-2 and TRBJ1-2; TRBD1 is a possible D gene (5 bases). Trimming took off 2 bases at V and 4 bases at J, with 23 bases between the two ends. The CDR3 sequence is 18 residues long. CDR1 and CDR2 (germline): SGHTA, FQGNSA. Complete variable domain (other parts from reference TRBV7-2 and TRBJ1-2): GAGVSQSPSNKVTEKGKDVELRCDPISGHTALYWYRQSLGQGLEFLIYFQGNSAPDKSGLPSDRFSAERTGGSVSTLTIQRTQQEDSAVYLCASSLSVGSGVQTYGYTFGSGTRLTVV.

This clone was counted once. The rearrangement joins TRBV9 to TRBJ1-2; 12 nucleotides match TRBD1. Looked up from germline, CDR1 is SGDLS and CDR2 is YYNGEE. J gave up 2 bases and V 2 bases, and 1 base lay outside the gene matches. The CDR3 has 15 residues. For the CDR3, the DNA is TGTGCCAGCAGCGTGGGGACAGGGGGCAACTATGGCTACACCTTC. It codes for CASSVGTGGNYGYTF.

This clone was detected a few times. The chain recombines TRBV5-5 with TRBJ1-3, with D perhaps TRBD1 (5 bases). The CDR3 totals 14 residues. Germline lookup yields CDR1 SGHKS and CDR2 YYEKEE (reference sequence). The V end lost 2 bases, the J end lost 8 bases, and 14 bases lay between the germline ends. CDR3 loop: CASSFGGSWDTIYF. As DNA, the CDR3 is TGTGCCAGCAGCTTCGGGGGGTCGTGGGACACCATATATTTT.

This clone was found a few times. The CDR3 DNA sequence: TGTGCCAGCAGTTTACGTCGGCCAGCGGTAGGCTATGGCTACACCTTC. It yields the protein CASSLRRPAVGYGYTF. V and J are TRBV27 and TRBJ1-2; D is undetermined. This CDR3 is built from 16 residues. Germline V gene data show CDR1 as MNHEY and CDR2 as SMNVEV (reference sequence). The V end lost 2 bases, the J end lost 4 bases, and 17 bases lay between the germline ends.

The V gene is TRBV5-1, the J gene TRBJ2-3; the match to TRBD2 covers 10 bases. Germline CDR1 is SGHRS and CDR2 is YFSETQ. Unmatched junction bases numbered 5, after V lost 4 bases and J lost 0 bases. The CDR3 spans 16 residues. The CDR3 DNA reads as TGCGCCAGCAGCACCTCGACTAGCGGGAGCACAGATACGCAGTATTTT. Translated, it gives CASSTSTSGSTDTQYF. Looking up the rest from reference TRBV5-1 and TRBJ2-3 gives the full variable domain: KAGVTQTPRYLIKTRGQQVTLSCSPISGHRSVSWYQQTPGQGLQFLFEYFSETQRNKGNFPGRFSGRQFSNSRSEMNVSTLELGDSALYLCASSTSTSGSTDTQYFGPGTRLTVL.

This clone has at least ten counts. The chain uses TRBV11-2 and TRBJ1-1; D not certain. CDR3 length equals 13 residues. V lost 6 bases, J lost 2 bases, and 10 bases lay in between. In germline, CDR1 is SGHAT, CDR2 FQNNGV. This chain's CDR3 is CASSPGFNTEAFF. The CDR3 DNA sequence: TGTGCCAGCAGTCCGGGGTTTAACACTGAAGCTTTCTTT.